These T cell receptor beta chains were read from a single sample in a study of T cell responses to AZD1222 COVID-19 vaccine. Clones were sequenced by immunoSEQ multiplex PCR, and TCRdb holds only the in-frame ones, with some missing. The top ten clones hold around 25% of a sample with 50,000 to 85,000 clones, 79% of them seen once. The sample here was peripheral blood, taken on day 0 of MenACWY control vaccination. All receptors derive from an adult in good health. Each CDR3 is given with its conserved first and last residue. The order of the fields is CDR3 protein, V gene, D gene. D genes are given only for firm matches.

CDR3aa: CASSETVGDGYTF
v_gene: TRBV7-3
d_gene: .

CDR3aa: CASSPGGSTNEKLFF
v_gene: TRBV5-1
d_gene: .

CDR3aa: CASRTREYNEQFF
v_gene: TRBV12-3/TRBV12-4
d_gene: .

CDR3aa: CAWSVFGGYTF
v_gene: TRBV30
d_gene: .

CDR3aa: CASSLGISGGAGEQYF
v_gene: TRBV5-5
d_gene: TRBD2

CDR3aa: CASSLGPQPQHF
v_gene: TRBV6-5
d_gene: .

CDR3aa: CASSLALQFEQFF
v_gene: TRBV7-2
d_gene: .

CDR3aa: CASSAQGGFGAFF
v_gene: TRBV12-3/TRBV12-4
d_gene: TRBD1

CDR3aa: CASSFRMNTEAFF
v_gene: TRBV12-3/TRBV12-4
d_gene: .

CDR3aa: CASSVLLSTNEKLFF
v_gene: TRBV5-6
d_gene: .

CDR3aa: CAISPGSGGTYEQYF
v_gene: TRBV10-3
d_gene: .

CDR3aa: CSYLWGSEQFF
v_gene: TRBV20-1
d_gene: .

CDR3aa: CASSPGTSGRPDTQYF
v_gene: TRBV5-4
d_gene: TRBD2

CDR3aa: CASSQEGGNSPLHF
v_gene: TRBV4-1
d_gene: .

CDR3aa: CASSFSQGENIQYF
v_gene: TRBV7-2
d_gene: TRBD1

CDR3aa: CASRWQTREAFF
v_gene: TRBV2
d_gene: .